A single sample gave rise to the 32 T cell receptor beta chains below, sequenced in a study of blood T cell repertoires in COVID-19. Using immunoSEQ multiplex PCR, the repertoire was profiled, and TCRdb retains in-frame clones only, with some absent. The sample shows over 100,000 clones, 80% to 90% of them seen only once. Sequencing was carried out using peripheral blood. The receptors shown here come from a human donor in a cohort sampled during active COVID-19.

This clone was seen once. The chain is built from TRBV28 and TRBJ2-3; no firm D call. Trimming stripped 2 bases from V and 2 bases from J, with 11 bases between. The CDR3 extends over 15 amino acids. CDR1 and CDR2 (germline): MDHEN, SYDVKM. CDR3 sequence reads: CASSLIYSNTDTQYF. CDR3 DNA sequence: TGTGCCAGCAGTTTAATCTACTCCAACACAGATACGCAGTATTTT.

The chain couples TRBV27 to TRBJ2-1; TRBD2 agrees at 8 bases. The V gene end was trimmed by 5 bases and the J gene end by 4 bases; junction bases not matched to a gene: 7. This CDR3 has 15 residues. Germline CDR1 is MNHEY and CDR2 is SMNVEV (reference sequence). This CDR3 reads CASSLRLALYNEQFF. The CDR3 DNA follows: TGTGCCAGCAGTCTCCGACTAGCGCTATACAATGAGCAGTTCTTC.

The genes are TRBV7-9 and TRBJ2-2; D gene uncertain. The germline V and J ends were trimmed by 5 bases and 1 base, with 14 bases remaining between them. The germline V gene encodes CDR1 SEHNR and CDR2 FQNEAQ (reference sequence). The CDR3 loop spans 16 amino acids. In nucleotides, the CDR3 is TGTGCCAGCAGCCCCGCAGGCCACGGGAACACCGGGGAGCTGTTTTTT. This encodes CASSPAGHGNTGELFF.

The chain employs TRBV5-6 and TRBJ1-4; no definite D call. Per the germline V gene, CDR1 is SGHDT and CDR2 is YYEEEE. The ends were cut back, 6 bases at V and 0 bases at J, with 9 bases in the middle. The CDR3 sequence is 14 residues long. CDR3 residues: CASKTQATNEKLFF. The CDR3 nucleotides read TGTGCCAGCAAAACACAAGCAACTAATGAAAAACTGTTTTTT.

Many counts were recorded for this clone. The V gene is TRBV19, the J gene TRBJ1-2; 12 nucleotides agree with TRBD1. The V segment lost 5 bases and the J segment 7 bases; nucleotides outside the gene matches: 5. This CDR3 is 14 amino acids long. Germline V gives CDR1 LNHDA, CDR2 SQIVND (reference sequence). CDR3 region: CASSPGTGGGGYTF. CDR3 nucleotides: TGTGCCAGTAGTCCCGGGACAGGGGGCGGTGGCTACACCTTC.

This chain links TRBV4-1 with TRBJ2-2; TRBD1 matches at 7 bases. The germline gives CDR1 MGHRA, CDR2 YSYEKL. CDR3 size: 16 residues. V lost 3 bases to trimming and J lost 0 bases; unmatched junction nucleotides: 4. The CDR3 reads CASSQTDRTNTGELFF. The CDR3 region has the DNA TGCGCCAGCAGCCAGACGGACAGGACGAACACCGGGGAGCTGTTTTTT.

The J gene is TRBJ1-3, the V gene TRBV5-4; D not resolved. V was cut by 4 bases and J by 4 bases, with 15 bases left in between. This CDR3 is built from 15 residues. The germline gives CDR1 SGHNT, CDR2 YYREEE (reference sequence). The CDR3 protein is CASSREFGGGNTIYF. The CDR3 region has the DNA TGTGCCAGCAGCCGGGAATTCGGTGGGGGAAACACCATATATTTT.

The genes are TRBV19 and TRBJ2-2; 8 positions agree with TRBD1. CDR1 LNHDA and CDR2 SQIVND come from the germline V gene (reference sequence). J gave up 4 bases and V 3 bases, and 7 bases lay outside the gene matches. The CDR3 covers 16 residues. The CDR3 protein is CASSILGQATTGELFF. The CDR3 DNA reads TGTGCCAGTAGTATTCTGGGACAGGCGACCACCGGGGAGCTGTTTTTT.

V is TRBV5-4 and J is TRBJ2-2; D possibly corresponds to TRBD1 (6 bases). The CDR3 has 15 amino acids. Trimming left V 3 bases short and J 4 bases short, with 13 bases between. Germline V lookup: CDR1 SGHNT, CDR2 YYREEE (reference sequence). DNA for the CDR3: TGTGCCAGCAGCTCCCCGCCGGACAGCACCGGGGAGCTGTTTTTT. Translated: CASSSPPDSTGELFF. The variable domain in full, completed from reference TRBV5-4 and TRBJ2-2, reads ETGVTQSPTHLIKTRGQQVTLRCSSQSGHNTVSWYQQALGQGPQFIFQYYREEENGRGNFPPRFSGLQFPNYSSELNVNALELDDSALYLCASSSPPDSTGELFFGEGSRLTVL.

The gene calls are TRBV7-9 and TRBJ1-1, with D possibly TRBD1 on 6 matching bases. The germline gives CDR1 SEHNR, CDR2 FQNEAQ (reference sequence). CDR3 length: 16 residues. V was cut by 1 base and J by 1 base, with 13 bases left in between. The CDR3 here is CASSLDRTVANTEAFF. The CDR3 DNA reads TGTGCCAGCAGCTTAGATCGGACAGTCGCGAACACTGAAGCTTTCTTT.

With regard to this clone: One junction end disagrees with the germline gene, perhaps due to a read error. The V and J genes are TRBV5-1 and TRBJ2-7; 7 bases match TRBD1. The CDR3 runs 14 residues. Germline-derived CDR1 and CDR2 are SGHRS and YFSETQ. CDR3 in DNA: TGCGCCAGCAGCTTGGCGAAACGACAGGGTAAGCTGCACTTC. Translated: CASSLAKRQGKLHF.

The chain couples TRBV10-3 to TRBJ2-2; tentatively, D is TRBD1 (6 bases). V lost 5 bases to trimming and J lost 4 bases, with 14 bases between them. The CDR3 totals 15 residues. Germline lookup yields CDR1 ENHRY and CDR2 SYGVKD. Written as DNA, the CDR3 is TGTGCCATCAGTCAACAGGGATCTGCCACCGGGGAGCTGTTTTTT. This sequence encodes CAISQQGSATGELFF.

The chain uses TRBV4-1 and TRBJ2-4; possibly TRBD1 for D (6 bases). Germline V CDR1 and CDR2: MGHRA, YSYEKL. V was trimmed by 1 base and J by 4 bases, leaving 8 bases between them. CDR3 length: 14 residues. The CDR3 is CASSQGQAKNIQYF. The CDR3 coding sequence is TGCGCCAGCAGCCAAGGACAGGCTAAAAACATTCAGTACTTC.

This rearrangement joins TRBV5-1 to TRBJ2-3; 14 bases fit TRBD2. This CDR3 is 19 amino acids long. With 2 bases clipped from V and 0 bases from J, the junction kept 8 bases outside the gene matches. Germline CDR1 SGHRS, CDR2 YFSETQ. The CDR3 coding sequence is TGCGCCAGCAGCTTAAGCGGACTAGCGGGGGGTTTTAGCACAGATACGCAGTATTTT. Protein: CASSLSGLAGGFSTDTQYF.

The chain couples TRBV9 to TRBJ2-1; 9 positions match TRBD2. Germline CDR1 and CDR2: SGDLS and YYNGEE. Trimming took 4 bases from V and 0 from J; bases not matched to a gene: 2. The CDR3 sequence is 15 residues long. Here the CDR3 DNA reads TGTGCCAGCAGCCCAGCGGGGGGCTCCTACAATGAGCAGTTCTTC. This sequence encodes CASSPAGGSYNEQFF.

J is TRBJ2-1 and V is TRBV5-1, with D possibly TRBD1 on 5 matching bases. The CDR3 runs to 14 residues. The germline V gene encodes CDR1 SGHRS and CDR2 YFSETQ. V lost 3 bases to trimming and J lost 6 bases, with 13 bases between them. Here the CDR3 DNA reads TGCGCCAGCAGCTCCAAGCCAGGGCTCAATGAGCAGTTCTTC. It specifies CASSSKPGLNEQFF. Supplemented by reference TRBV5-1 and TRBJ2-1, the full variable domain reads KAGVTQTPRYLIKTRGQQVTLSCSPISGHRSVSWYQQTPGQGLQFLFEYFSETQRNKGNFPGRFSGRQFSNSRSEMNVSTLELGDSALYLCASSSKPGLNEQFFGPGTRLTVL.

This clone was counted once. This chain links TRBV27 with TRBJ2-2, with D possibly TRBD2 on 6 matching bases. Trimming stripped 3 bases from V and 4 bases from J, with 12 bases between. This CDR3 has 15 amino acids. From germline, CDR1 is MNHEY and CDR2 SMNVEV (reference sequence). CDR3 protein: CASSFGTSGTGELFF. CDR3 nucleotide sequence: TGTGCCAGCAGTTTCGGGACTTCGGGCACCGGGGAGCTGTTTTTT.

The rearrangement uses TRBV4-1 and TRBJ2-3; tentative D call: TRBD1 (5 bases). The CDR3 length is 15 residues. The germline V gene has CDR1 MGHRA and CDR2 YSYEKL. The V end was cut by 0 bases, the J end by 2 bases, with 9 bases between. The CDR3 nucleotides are TGCGCCAGCAGCCAAGACGGACAAACCACAGATACGCAGTATTTT. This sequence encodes CASSQDGQTTDTQYF.

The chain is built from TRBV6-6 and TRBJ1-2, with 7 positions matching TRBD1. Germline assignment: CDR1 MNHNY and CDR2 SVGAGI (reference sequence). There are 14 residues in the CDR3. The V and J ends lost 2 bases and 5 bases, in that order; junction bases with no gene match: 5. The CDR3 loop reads CASSYPGQTYGYTF. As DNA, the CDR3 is TGTGCCAGCAGTTACCCGGGACAGACGTATGGCTACACCTTC.

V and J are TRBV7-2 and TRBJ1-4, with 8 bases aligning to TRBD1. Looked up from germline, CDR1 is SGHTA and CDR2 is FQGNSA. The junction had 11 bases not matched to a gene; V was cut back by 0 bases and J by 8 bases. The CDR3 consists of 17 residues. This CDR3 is CASSLARKDRGVEKLFF. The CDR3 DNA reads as TGTGCCAGCAGCTTAGCGCGTAAAGACAGGGGCGTGGAAAAACTGTTTTTT. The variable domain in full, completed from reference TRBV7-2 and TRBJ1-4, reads GAGVSQSPSNKVTEKGKDVELRCDPISGHTALYWYRQSLGQGLEFLIYFQGNSAPDKSGLPSDRFSAERTGGSVSTLTIQRTQQEDSAVYLCASSLARKDRGVEKLFFGSGTQLSVL.

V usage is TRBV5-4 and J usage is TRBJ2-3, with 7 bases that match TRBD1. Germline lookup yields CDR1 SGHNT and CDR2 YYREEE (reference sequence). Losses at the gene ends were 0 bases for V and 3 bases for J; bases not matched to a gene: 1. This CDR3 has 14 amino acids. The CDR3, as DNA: TGTGCCAGCAGCTTGGGCAGGGGGACAGATACGCAGTATTTT. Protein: CASSLGRGTDTQYF.

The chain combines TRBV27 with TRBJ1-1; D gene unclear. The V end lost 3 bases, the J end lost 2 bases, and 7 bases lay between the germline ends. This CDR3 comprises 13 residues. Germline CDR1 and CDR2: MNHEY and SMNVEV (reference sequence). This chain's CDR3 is CASSFKPNTEAFF. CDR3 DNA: TGTGCCAGCAGTTTCAAGCCTAACACTGAAGCTTTCTTT.

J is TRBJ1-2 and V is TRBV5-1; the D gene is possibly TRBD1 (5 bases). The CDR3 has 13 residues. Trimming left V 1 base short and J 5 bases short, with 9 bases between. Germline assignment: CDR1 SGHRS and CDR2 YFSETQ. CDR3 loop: CASSLRTLYGYTF. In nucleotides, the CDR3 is TGCGCCAGCAGCTTGAGGACATTGTATGGCTACACCTTC.

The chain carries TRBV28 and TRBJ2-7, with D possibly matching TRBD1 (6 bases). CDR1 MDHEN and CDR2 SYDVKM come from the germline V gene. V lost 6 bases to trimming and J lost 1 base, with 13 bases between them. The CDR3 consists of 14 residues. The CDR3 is CASSRTRGSYEQYF. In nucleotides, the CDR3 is TGTGCCAGCAGCCGGACCAGGGGTTCCTACGAGCAGTACTTC.

CDR3: CASSRVLAGTYNEQFF. The CDR3 DNA sequence: TGTGCCAGCAGCCGAGTCCTAGCGGGTACCTACAATGAGCAGTTCTTC. The chain uses TRBV4-2 and TRBJ2-1; 8 bases line up with TRBD2. The V segment lost 4 bases and the J segment 2 bases; nucleotides outside the gene matches: 7. This CDR3 is built from 16 residues. The germline CDR1 and CDR2 sequences are LGHNA and YNFKEQ.

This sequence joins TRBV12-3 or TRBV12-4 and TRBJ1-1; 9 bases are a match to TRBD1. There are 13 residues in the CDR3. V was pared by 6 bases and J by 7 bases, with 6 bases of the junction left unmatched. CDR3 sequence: CASSTGTGREAFF. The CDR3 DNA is TGTGCCAGCAGCACCGGGACAGGGCGTGAAGCTTTCTTT.

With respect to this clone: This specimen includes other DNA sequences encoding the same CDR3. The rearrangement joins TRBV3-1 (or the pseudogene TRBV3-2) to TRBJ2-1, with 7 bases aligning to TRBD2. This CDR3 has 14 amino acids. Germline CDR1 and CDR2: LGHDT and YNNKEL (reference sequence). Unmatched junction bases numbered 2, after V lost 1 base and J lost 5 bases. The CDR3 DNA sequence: TGTGCCAGCAGCCAAGGACTAGCTCACAATGAGCAGTTCTTC. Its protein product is CASSQGLAHNEQFF.

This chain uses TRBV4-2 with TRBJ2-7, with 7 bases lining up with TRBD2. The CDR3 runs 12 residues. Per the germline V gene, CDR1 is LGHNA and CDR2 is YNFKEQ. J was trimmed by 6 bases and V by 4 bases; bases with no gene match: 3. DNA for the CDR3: TGTGCCAGCAGCCCAACGGGAGGCGAGCAGTACTTC. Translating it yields CASSPTGGEQYF.

This CDR3 reads CASSIVPAGGPILDEQFF. CDR3 DNA sequence: TGTGCCAGTAGTATAGTGCCAGCGGGAGGGCCGATTTTGGATGAGCAGTTCTTC. The rearrangement links TRBV19 to TRBJ2-1; 10 positions agree with TRBD2. Germline CDR1 LNHDA, CDR2 SQIVND (reference sequence). The ends lost 1 base at V and 8 bases at J; junction bases unmatched: 14. The CDR3 consists of 18 residues.

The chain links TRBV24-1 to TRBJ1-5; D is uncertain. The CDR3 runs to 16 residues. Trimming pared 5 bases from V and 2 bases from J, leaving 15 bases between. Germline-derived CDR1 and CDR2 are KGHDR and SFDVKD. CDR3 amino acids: CATSAGSNVGNQPQHF. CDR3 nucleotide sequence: TGTGCCACCAGTGCCGGGTCCAACGTAGGCAATCAGCCCCAGCATTTT.

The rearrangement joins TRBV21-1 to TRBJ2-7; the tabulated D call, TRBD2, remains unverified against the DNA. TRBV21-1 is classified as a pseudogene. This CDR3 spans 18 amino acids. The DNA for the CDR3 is TGTGCCAGCAGCTCCGACCCCCATCTAGCGGGAGGGCTTCACGAGCAGTACTTC. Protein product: CASSSDPHLAGGLHEQYF.

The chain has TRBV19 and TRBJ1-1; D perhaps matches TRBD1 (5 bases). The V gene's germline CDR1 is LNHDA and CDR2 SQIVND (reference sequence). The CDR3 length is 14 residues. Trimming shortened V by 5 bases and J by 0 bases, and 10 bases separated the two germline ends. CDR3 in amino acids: CASSGRGLNTEAFF. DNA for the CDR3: TGTGCCAGTAGTGGTCGGGGGTTGAACACTGAAGCTTTCTTT.